These 13 T cell receptor beta chains came from one sample sequenced in a study of blood T cell repertoires in COVID-19. Clones were read by immunoSEQ multiplex PCR, and TCRdb kept only the in-frame ones, dropping some. There are 65,000 to 75,000 clones in the sample; roughly three quarters occur only once, and about 21% lies in the top ten. The sample taken for sequencing was peripheral blood. Receptor source: a man between 65 and 80 years old with acute or convalescent COVID-19.

The CDR3: CASSVGAGSSYNEQFF. The DNA of the CDR3 is TGTGCCAGCAGCGTAGGAGCGGGGAGCTCCTACAATGAGCAGTTCTTC. This sequence joins TRBV9 and TRBJ2-1; 7 bases match TRBD2. From germline, CDR1 is SGDLS and CDR2 YYNGEE. The CDR3 loop spans 16 amino acids. V was clipped by 0 bases and J by 0 bases; unmatched bases: 3.

DNA of the CDR3: TGTGCCAGCAGCCTTACAGTGGGCTATGGCTACACCTTC. It translates to CASSLTVGYGYTF. This chain uses TRBV28 with TRBJ1-2; D not resolved. V lost 6 bases and J 4 bases, leaving 12 bases between the germline ends. This CDR3 spans 13 amino acids. Germline values: CDR1 MDHEN, CDR2 SYDVKM.

The CDR3 DNA sequence: TGTGCCAGCACCTTAAAGGGACTAGAGGAGCAGTACTTC. This gives the protein CASTLKGLEEQYF. The chain is built from TRBV5-6 and TRBJ2-7; TRBD2 matches 8 bases. Germline V gene data show CDR1 as SGHDT and CDR2 as YYEEEE. The trim removed 6 bases at V and 7 bases at J, leaving 9 bases unmatched. The CDR3 consists of 13 residues.

V and J are TRBV18 and TRBJ1-1, with a tentative D call TRBD1 (5 bases). The germline V gene encodes CDR1 KGHSH and CDR2 LQKENI. V lost 2 bases and J 5 bases, leaving 12 bases between the germline ends. This CDR3 is built from 14 residues. The CDR3 reads CASSPSSGGTEAFF. The DNA for the CDR3 is TGTGCCAGCTCACCAAGTTCGGGGGGTACTGAAGCTTTCTTT.

The chain has TRBV27 and TRBJ1-2, with TRBD1 matching over 11 bases. Germline CDR1 reads MNHEY; CDR2 reads SMNVEV (reference sequence). The CDR3 loop spans 15 amino acids. V shed 5 bases, J shed 5 bases, and the junction held 7 bases outside the gene matches. In DNA, the CDR3 is TGTGCCAGCAGTCCGGACAGGGGGCGGCCTTATGGCTACACCTTC. Protein: CASSPDRGRPYGYTF.

The chain couples TRBV10-1 to TRBJ2-5; TRBD2 matches at 12 bases. V gave up 6 bases and J gave up 2 bases; unmatched junction bases: 7. From germline, CDR1 is WNHNN and CDR2 SYGVQD (reference sequence). The CDR3 contains 16 residues. The CDR3 protein is CASSGGLAGEQETQYF. In DNA, the CDR3 is TGCGCCAGCAGCGGGGGACTAGCGGGTGAACAAGAGACCCAGTACTTC.

The DNA for the CDR3 is TGCGCCAGCAGCGCAGGAAGGGGATCTGGGGCCAACGTCCTGACTTTC. It is translated as CASSAGRGSGANVLTF. The chain combines TRBV5-1 with TRBJ2-6; perhaps TRBD1 as D (5 bases). The germline gives CDR1 SGHRS, CDR2 YFSETQ. With 4 bases removed from V and 1 base from J, the gap between germline ends came to 12 bases. CDR3 length equals 16 residues.

Details on this clone: The sample holds other DNA sequences that translate to the same CDR3. The chain combines TRBV7-9 with TRBJ1-6; D is uncertain. Between the trimmed V and J ends, which lost 0 bases and 7 bases, there was a span of 10 bases. Germline V gene lookup returns CDR1 SEHNR and CDR2 FQNEAQ (reference sequence). The CDR3 sequence is 15 residues long. In nucleotides, the CDR3 is TGTGCCAGCAGCTTAGCTTCCGGCGGGAATTCACCCCTCCACTTT. Residues: CASSLASGGNSPLHF.

Only a few counts were recorded for this clone. The J gene is TRBJ2-2, the V gene TRBV7-3, with 10 bases that match TRBD2. Per germline, CDR1 SGHTA and CDR2 FQGTGA. The CDR3 totals 17 residues. Trimming at V came to 1 base and at J to 7 bases, leaving 9 bases not matched to a gene. CDR3 bases: TGTGCCAGCAGCTTAAAAGCGGGAGGGCTCGGTGGCGGGGAGCTGTTTTTT. Encoded protein: CASSLKAGGLGGGELFF.

J is TRBJ2-3 and V is TRBV11-3; TRBD2 agrees at 10 bases. Germline V gene sequence: CDR1 SGHNT, CDR2 YENEEA. V shed 2 bases and J 4 bases; nucleotides not matched to a gene: 3. The CDR3 runs 15 residues. The CDR3 coding sequence is TGTGCCAGCAGCTTAAGCGGGAGGGCCCCAGATACGCAGTATTTT. It codes for CASSLSGRAPDTQYF.

This clone is a singleton in its sample. The J gene is TRBJ1-4, the V gene TRBV7-9; D is perhaps TRBD1 (6 bases). CDR3 length equals 14 residues. V was shortened by 2 bases and J by 7 bases, with 11 bases between the two germline ends. Germline V CDR1 and CDR2: SEHNR, FQNEAQ (reference sequence). The CDR3 DNA reads TGTGCCAGCAGCTTAATGGGGGCTGGTGAAAAACTGTTTTTT. It is translated as CASSLMGAGEKLFF.

V and J are TRBV6-5 and TRBJ2-7, with D unclear. V dropped 9 bases and J dropped 0 bases, with 6 bases sitting between them. CDR3 length equals 11 residues. Germline-derived CDR1 and CDR2 are MNHEY and SVGAGI. CDR3 coding DNA: TGTGCCAGTACAGACTCCTACGAGCAGTACTTC. Encoded protein: CASTDSYEQYF.

This chain uses TRBV7-3 with TRBJ1-1; D is possibly TRBD1 (6 bases). Germline V gene sequence: CDR1 SGHTA, CDR2 FQGTGA. V was shortened by 2 bases and J by 3 bases, with 19 bases between the two germline ends. The CDR3 spans 17 residues. The CDR3 protein is CASSLRAGAEVHTEAFF. For the CDR3, the DNA is TGTGCCAGCAGCTTACGGGCAGGGGCGGAGGTCCACACTGAAGCTTTCTTT.